The clone carrying this T cell receptor (beta chain) was picked up a small number of times. Its antigen remains unknown. This CDR3 contains 14 residues. V trimming: 6 bases; J trimming: 5 bases; junction bases outside the gene matches: 10. The sample comes from a study of T cell repertoires in cytomegalovirus infection. For the study at large: Recently identified HLA-C-restricted CMV epitopes were among the peptides used. Public TCR beta signatures indicated both CMV infection and matching HLA type.

Overall study results and limits: Across the ex vivo response, the dominant clonotypes were HLA-C-restricted CMV-specific TCR beta clonotypes.

TCRdb re-derived calls from the reads in MiXCR, one entry per CDR3 protein. The sample contains tens of thousands of distinct CDR3 sequences, roughly 20% of which appear only once. The chain links TRBV12-3 or TRBV12-4 to TRBJ2-7, with 7 nucleotides matching TRBD1. This receptor was identified in a human donor in good health (CMV status not recorded). Some clones in this sample may be carry-over from other donors' samples. This specimen consisted of CD8+ T cells from cultured PBMCs, obtained from culture after CMV antigen stimulation. CDR3 coding DNA: TGTGCCAGCAGGGCCCAGAGAGGGGGCAACGAGCAGTACTTC. Translated, it gives CASRAQRGGNEQYF.